This TCR beta chain was obtained from a study of blood T cell repertoires in COVID-19. Study information: From T cells, B-cell-depleted T cells, or PBMCs came the material, which was cDNA or gDNA.

The CDR3 is made up of 18 amino acids. Germline CDR1 and CDR2: SGHVS and FNYEAQ. V was trimmed by 5 bases and J by 4 bases, leaving 25 bases between them. Per the authors' pipeline: Amplification from reference gene primers served as the basis for estimated nucleated cell counts. Sequencing was performed with immunoSEQ multiplex PCR; in TCRdb, only in-frame clones are kept and a portion is missing. That table is the source of V, J and clone size, and D and trimming were worked out from the DNA. The sample lists around 150,000 clones, roughly four fifths occurring once. The sample was peripheral blood. The sequence came from a woman aged 55-70 years with acute or convalescent COVID-19. This chain uses TRBV7-6 with TRBJ2-3, with D possibly matching TRBD2 (5 bases). The CDR3 here is CASSPDYGPSLRADTQYF. CDR3 nucleotide sequence: TGTGCCAGCAGCCCAGACTACGGACCAAGCTTACGGGCAGATACGCAGTATTTT.